The 26 T cell receptor beta chains presented below share a single source sample, sequenced in a study of T cell repertoires in cytomegalovirus infection. TCRdb redid the calling of the reads with MiXCR, one entry per CDR3 protein. The table lists about 770,000 distinct CDR3 sequences, around 29% of them singletons. For these TCRs, the target antigens are not known. The material sequenced was cultured CD8+ T cells from PBMCs, taken from culture after CMV antigen stimulation. Receptor source: a human donor in good health (CMV status not recorded). Some clones in this sample may be carry-over from other donors' samples.

V and J are TRBV19 and TRBJ1-1; unclear D gene. The CDR3 covers 14 residues. Between the trimmed V and J ends, which lost 1 base and 0 bases, there was a span of 6 bases. Germline V lookup: CDR1 LNHDA, CDR2 SQIVND (reference sequence). The CDR3 region is CASSIASMNTEAFF. As DNA, the CDR3 is TGTGCCAGTAGTATAGCGTCAATGAACACTGAAGCTTTCTTT.

This clonotype was counted a few times. This chain links TRBV7-6 with TRBJ1-3; no definite D call. CDR1 is SGHVS and CDR2 is FNYEAQ in the germline V gene. This CDR3 has 15 amino acids. V shed 5 bases and J shed 0 bases, with 11 bases lying between them. DNA for the CDR3: TGTGCCAGCAGCGAAGGGATTAGCTCTGGAAACACCATATATTTT. Protein sequence: CASSEGISSGNTIYF.

This chain joins TRBV4-3 and TRBJ2-3, with D possibly TRBD2 on 6 matching bases. V was pared by 3 bases and J by 4 bases, with 20 bases between. Per germline, CDR1 LGHNA and CDR2 YSLEER. This CDR3 has 17 amino acids. CDR3 residues: CASSHRSGTPPPDTQYF. CDR3 nucleotides: TGCGCCAGCAGCCACCGCTCCGGGACTCCACCCCCAGATACGCAGTATTTT.

This clonotype has only a few counts. V gene TRBV7-3 combines with J gene TRBJ2-6; D gene uncertain. CDR1 SGHTA and CDR2 FQGTGA come from the germline V gene. The CDR3 is made up of 16 amino acids. The germline V and J ends were trimmed by 7 bases and 0 bases, with 13 bases remaining between them. For the CDR3, the DNA is TGTGCCAGCAAGCAGGCCCAACTCTCTGGGGCCAACGTCCTGACTTTC. Translating gives CASKQAQLSGANVLTF.

This clonotype was detected a few times. This chain links TRBV5-7 with TRBJ2-7; 9 positions agree with TRBD2. TRBV5-7 is an ORF; its function is uncertain. This CDR3 has 20 amino acids. The trim removed 2 bases at V and 2 bases at J, leaving 20 bases unmatched. This chain's CDR3 is CASSLNRQGRKLAGAYEQYF. DNA of the CDR3: TGTGCCAGCAGCTTAAATAGGCAGGGTAGAAAATTAGCGGGAGCCTACGAGCAGTACTTC.

This clonotype was observed a handful of times. The genes are TRBV7-9 and TRBJ1-4; 7 bases agree with TRBD1. Germline V CDR1 and CDR2: SEHNR, FQNEAQ (reference sequence). J was trimmed by 12 bases and V by 5 bases; bases with no gene match: 9. The CDR3 has 13 residues. The CDR3 reads CASSPPGQLELFF. CDR3 in DNA: TGTGCCAGCAGCCCCCCGGGACAGTTGGAACTGTTTTTT.

The gene calls are TRBV7-9 and TRBJ1-5; unclear D gene. The CDR3 has 11 residues. The V end was cut by 10 bases, the J end by 5 bases, with 9 bases between. The germline gives CDR1 SEHNR, CDR2 FQNEAQ (reference sequence). CDR3 amino acids: CATGLHQPQHF. The CDR3 region has the DNA TGTGCCACGGGTCTCCATCAGCCCCAGCATTTT.

The rearrangement joins TRBV27 to TRBJ1-2; the D gene is possibly TRBD1 (5 bases). In germline, CDR1 is MNHEY, CDR2 SMNVEV (reference sequence). CDR3 size: 15 residues. The germline V and J ends were trimmed by 4 bases and 3 bases, with 15 bases remaining between them. This CDR3 is CASSYLTGAYYGYTF. In DNA, the CDR3 is TGTGCCAGCAGTTACCTAACAGGAGCCTACTATGGCTACACCTTC.

This clonotype has a handful of counts. This chain connects TRBV6-2 or TRBV6-3 to TRBJ1-1; D unresolved. V lost 5 bases and J lost 5, with 12 bases in between. Germline V lookup: CDR1 MNHEY, CDR2 SVGEGT. This CDR3 spans 13 amino acids. The CDR3 DNA reads TGTGCCAGCAGTCCCGACATGTTTACTGAAGCTTTCTTT. This codes for CASSPDMFTEAFF.

This clonotype showed up just a few times. The chain is built from TRBV6-6 and TRBJ2-2; possibly TRBD1 for D (6 bases). Germline values: CDR1 MNHNY, CDR2 SVGAGI (reference sequence). V was cut by 5 bases and J by 6 bases, with 16 bases left in between. The CDR3 is 15 amino acids. This chain's CDR3 is CASSEPTGFAGELFF. CDR3 bases: TGTGCCAGCAGTGAGCCCACAGGGTTCGCCGGGGAGCTGTTTTTT.

This clonotype has more than one count but fewer than ten. The chain carries TRBV6-5 and TRBJ2-2; D remains unclear. CDR1 and CDR2 (germline): MNHEY, SVGAGI. CDR3 length equals 13 residues. V dropped 2 bases and J dropped 6 bases, with 7 bases sitting between them. CDR3 residues: CASSYRASGELFF. The CDR3, as DNA: TGTGCCAGCAGTTACCGGGCCTCCGGGGAGCTGTTTTTT.

The genes are TRBV15 and TRBJ1-5, with unresolved D. The germline V gene has CDR1 LNHNV and CDR2 YYDKDF (reference sequence). Trimming stripped 0 bases from V and 0 bases from J, with 3 bases between. This CDR3 comprises 14 residues. CDR3 protein: CATSRERSNQPQHF. The DNA for the CDR3 is TGTGCCACCAGCAGAGAACGTAGCAATCAGCCCCAGCATTTT.

The chain recombines TRBV6-2 or TRBV6-3 with TRBJ2-3, with a weak D call TRBD2 (6 bases). CDR1 is MNHEY and CDR2 is SVGEGT in the germline V gene. The V end lost 2 bases, the J end lost 2 bases, and 20 bases lay between the germline ends. The length of the CDR3 is 18 residues. The DNA of the CDR3 is TGTGCCAGCAGTTACCCAAGGGACGGGACTGGGGTCACAGATACGCAGTATTTT. The encoded protein is CASSYPRDGTGVTDTQYF.

Many counts were recorded for this clonotype. The V call is TRBV7-2, the J call TRBJ1-2; weak D call: TRBD1 (5 bases). In germline, CDR1 is SGHTA, CDR2 FQGNSA. V was shortened by 4 bases and J by 8 bases, with 5 bases between the two germline ends. The CDR3 has 10 residues. In DNA form, the CDR3 reads TGTGCCAGCAGCTCAGGGGGCTACACCTTC. This gives the protein CASSSGGYTF.

This clonotype was counted only a few times. This sequence joins TRBV20-1 and TRBJ1-2; D gene ambiguous. Trimming took off 5 bases at V and 7 bases at J, with 8 bases between the two ends. Germline assignment: CDR1 DFQATT and CDR2 SNEGSKA (reference sequence). This CDR3 contains 10 residues. The CDR3 DNA reads as TGCAGTGCTCCCCTTGGTGGCTACACCTTC. This gives the protein CSAPLGGYTF.

This sequence joins TRBV6-1 and TRBJ2-6; possible D gene TRBD1, 7 bases. This CDR3 is 16 amino acids long. Germline assignment: CDR1 MNHNS and CDR2 SASEGT. V lost 7 bases and J 4 bases, leaving 17 bases between the germline ends. The CDR3 loop reads CASISTRGDGANVLTF. Here the CDR3 DNA reads TGTGCCAGCATCAGTACCAGGGGGGACGGGGCCAACGTCCTGACTTTC.

The gene calls are TRBV6-1 and TRBJ2-6, with D unclear. The V end was cut by 8 bases, the J end by 1 base, with 3 bases between. The CDR3 is 12 amino acids. Germline CDR1 is MNHNS and CDR2 is SASEGT. DNA of the CDR3: TGTGCCAGCTGGTCTGGGGCCAACGTCCTGACTTTC. It encodes CASWSGANVLTF.

The CDR3, as DNA: TGTGCTAGTGGTTCCCCCACAGGGGCCAATGAGCAGTTCTTC. Its translation: CASGSPTGANEQFF. The rearrangement uses TRBV12-5 and TRBJ2-1, with 7 nucleotides matching TRBD1. The V gene end was trimmed by 4 bases and the J gene end by 6 bases; junction bases not matched to a gene: 6. CDR1 is LGHNT, CDR2 FRNRAP, per germline. The CDR3 contains 14 residues.

Only a few counts were recorded for this clonotype. The chain recombines TRBV9 with TRBJ2-5; 10 bases are shared with TRBD1. The CDR3 sequence is 14 residues long. Germline trimming cut 3 bases from V and 2 bases from J; bases unmatched to any gene: 1. The germline V gene has CDR1 SGDLS and CDR2 YYNGEE. In DNA, the CDR3 is TGTGCCAGCAGCGGGGACAGGGGACAAGAGACCCAGTACTTC. Protein: CASSGDRGQETQYF. Full variable domain (outside the CDR3, taken from reference TRBV9 and TRBJ2-5): DSGVTQTPKHLITATGQRVTLRCSPRSGDLSVYWYQQSLDQGLQFLIQYYNGEERAKGNILERFSAQQFPDLHSELNLSSLELGDSALYFCASSGDRGQETQYFGPGTRLLVL.

The V and J genes are TRBV12-5 and TRBJ2-7; 7 nucleotides agree with TRBD2. This CDR3 comprises 15 residues. Germline CDR1 and CDR2: LGHNT and FRNRAP. V trimming: 4 bases; J trimming: 2 bases; junction bases outside the gene matches: 8. The CDR3 nucleotides read TGTGCTAGTGGTTCGGGGGGACCGTGGACCTACGAGCAGTACGTC. Translated, it gives CASGSGGPWTYEQYV.

This chain links TRBV20-1 with TRBJ2-7; D unclear. The V and J ends lost 3 bases and 3 bases respectively, with 9 bases between them. This CDR3 has 12 residues. Germline V CDR1 and CDR2: DFQATT, SNEGSKA (reference sequence). CDR3: CSASGRYYEQYF. As DNA, the CDR3 is TGCAGTGCTAGCGGCAGATACTACGAGCAGTACTTC.

The chain joins TRBV19 to TRBJ2-1; TRBD2 might be the D (5 bases). CDR3 length: 15 residues. CDR1 and CDR2 from the germline V gene are LNHDA and SQIVND (reference sequence). The germline V and J ends were trimmed by 5 bases and 0 bases, with 11 bases remaining between them. Here the CDR3 DNA reads TGTGCCAGTAGTCAGCTGGACTTCTCCTACAATGAGCAGTTCTTC. This gives the protein CASSQLDFSYNEQFF.

The chain combines TRBV7-9 with TRBJ2-7; 8 bases match TRBD1. CDR3 length: 14 amino acids. Per germline, CDR1 SEHNR and CDR2 FQNEAQ (reference sequence). With 4 bases clipped from V and 4 bases from J, the junction kept 6 bases outside the gene matches. CDR3 in DNA: TGTGCCAGCAGCTCCAGGGGGCTAGGGTACGAGCAGTACTTC. Its protein product is CASSSRGLGYEQYF. The full variable domain, in which reference TRBV7-9 and TRBJ2-7 provide the parts outside the CDR3, is DTGVSQNPRHKITKRGQNVTFRCDPISEHNRLYWYRQTLGQGPEFLTYFQNEAQLEKSRLLSDRFSAERPKGSFSTLEIQRTEQGDSAMYLCASSSRGLGYEQYFGPGTRLTVT.

The chain links TRBV6-6 to TRBJ2-1; possible D gene TRBD1, 5 bases. The CDR3 totals 14 residues. V lost 8 bases and J 2 bases, leaving 13 bases between the germline ends. The germline V gene encodes CDR1 MNHNY and CDR2 SVGAGI (reference sequence). The CDR3 DNA reads TGTGCCAGCTACGACACAGGCGCCTACAATGAGCAGTTCTTC. Translated, it gives CASYDTGAYNEQFF.

This clonotype was picked up a small number of times. This chain joins TRBV6-6 and TRBJ1-2; 7 bases fit TRBD1. Germline CDR1 and CDR2: MNHNY and SVGAGI (reference sequence). Unmatched junction bases numbered 5, after V lost 7 bases and J lost 3 bases. The CDR3 spans 13 residues. This chain's CDR3 is CASKPTGDYGYTF. CDR3 sequence (DNA): TGTGCCAGCAAACCAACAGGGGACTATGGCTACACCTTC.

The genes are TRBV20-1 and TRBJ2-3, with no clear D. The CDR3 covers 12 residues. V lost 1 base and J 0 bases, leaving 2 bases between the germline ends. Germline V CDR1 and CDR2: DFQATT, SNEGSKA (reference sequence). CDR3 sequence (DNA): TGCAGTGCTAGAGCTAGCACAGATACGCAGTATTTT. Translating it yields CSARASTDTQYF.